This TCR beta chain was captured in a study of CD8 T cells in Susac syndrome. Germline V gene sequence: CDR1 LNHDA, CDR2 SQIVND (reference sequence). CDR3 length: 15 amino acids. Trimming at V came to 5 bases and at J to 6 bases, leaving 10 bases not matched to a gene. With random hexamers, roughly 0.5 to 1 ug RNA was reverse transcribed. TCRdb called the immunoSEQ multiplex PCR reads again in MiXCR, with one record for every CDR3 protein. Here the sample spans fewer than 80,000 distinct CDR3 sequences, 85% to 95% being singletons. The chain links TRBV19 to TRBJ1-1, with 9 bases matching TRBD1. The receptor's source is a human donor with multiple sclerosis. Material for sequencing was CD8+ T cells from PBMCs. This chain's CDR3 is CASSEPQGAVAEAFF. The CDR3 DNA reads TGTGCCAGTAGTGAGCCACAGGGGGCGGTCGCTGAAGCTTTCTTT. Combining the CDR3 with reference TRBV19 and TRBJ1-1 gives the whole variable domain DGGITQSPKYLFRKEGQNVTLSCEQNLNHDAMYWYRQDPGQGLRLIYYSQIVNDFQKGDIAEGYSVSREKKESFPLTVTSAQKNPTAFYLCASSEPQGAVAEAFFGQGTRLTVV.